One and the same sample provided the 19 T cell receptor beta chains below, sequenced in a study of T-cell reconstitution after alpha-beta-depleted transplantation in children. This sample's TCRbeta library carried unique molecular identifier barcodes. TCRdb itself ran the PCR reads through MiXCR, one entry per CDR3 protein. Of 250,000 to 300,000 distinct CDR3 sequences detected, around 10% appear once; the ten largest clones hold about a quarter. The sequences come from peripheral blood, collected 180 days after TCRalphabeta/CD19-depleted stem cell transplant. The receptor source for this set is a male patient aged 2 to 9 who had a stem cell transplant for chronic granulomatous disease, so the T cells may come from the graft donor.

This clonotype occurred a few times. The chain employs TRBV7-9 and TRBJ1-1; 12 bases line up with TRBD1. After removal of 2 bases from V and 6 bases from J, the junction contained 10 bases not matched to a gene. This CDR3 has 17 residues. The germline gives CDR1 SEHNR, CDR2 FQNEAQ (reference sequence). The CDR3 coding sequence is TGTGCCAGCAGCTTATTTTTGGGACAGGGGGCTTACGCTGAAGCTTTCTTT. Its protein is CASSLFLGQGAYAEAFF.

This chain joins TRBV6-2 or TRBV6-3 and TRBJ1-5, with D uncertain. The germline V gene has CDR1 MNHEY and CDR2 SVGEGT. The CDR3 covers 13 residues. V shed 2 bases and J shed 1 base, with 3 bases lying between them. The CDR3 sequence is CASSYPSNQPQHF. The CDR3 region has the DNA TGTGCCAGCAGTTACCCCAGCAATCAGCCCCAGCATTTT.

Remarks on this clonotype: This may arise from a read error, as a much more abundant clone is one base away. CDR3 protein: CATSDPPRPEQSF. CDR3 DNA: TGTGCCACCAGTGATCCCCCACGCCCTGAGCAGTCCTTC. The genes are TRBV24-1 and TRBJ2-1; the D is unclear. Germline values: CDR1 KGHDR, CDR2 SFDVKD. The CDR3 totals 13 residues.

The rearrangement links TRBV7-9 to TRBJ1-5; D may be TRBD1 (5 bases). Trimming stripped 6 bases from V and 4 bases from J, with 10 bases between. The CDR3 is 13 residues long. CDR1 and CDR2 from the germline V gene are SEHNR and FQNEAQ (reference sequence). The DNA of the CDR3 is TGTGCCAGCAGTAGGGACCTAAATCAGCCCCAGCATTTT. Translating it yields CASSRDLNQPQHF.

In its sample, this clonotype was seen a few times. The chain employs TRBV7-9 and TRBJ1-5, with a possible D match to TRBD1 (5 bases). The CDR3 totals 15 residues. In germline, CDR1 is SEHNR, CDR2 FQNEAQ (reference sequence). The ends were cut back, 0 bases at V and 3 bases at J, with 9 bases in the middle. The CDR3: CASSLAVGTNQPQHF. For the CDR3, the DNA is TGTGCCAGCAGCTTAGCGGTAGGGACCAATCAGCCCCAGCATTTT. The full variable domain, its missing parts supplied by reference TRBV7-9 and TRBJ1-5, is DTGVSQNPRHKITKRGQNVTFRCDPISEHNRLYWYRQTLGQGPEFLTYFQNEAQLEKSRLLSDRFSAERPKGSFSTLEIQRTEQGDSAMYLCASSLAVGTNQPQHFGDGTRLSIL.

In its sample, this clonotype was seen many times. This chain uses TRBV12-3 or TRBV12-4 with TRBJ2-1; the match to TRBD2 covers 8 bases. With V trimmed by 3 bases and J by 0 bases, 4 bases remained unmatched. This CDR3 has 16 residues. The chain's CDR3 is CASSFGLAGSYNEQFF. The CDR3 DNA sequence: TGTGCCAGCAGTTTCGGGCTAGCGGGCTCCTACAATGAGCAGTTCTTC.

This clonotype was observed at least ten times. In nucleotides, the CDR3 is TGTGCCAGCAGCTTGTCAAAGGGTATAGGAGGAGATACGCAGTATTTT. This sequence encodes CASSLSKGIGGDTQYF. The chain couples TRBV5-8 to TRBJ2-3; possible D gene TRBD2, 5 bases. V was trimmed by 1 base and J by 5 bases, leaving 17 bases between them. This CDR3 is built from 16 residues. Per the germline V gene, CDR1 is SGHTS and CDR2 is YDEGEE.

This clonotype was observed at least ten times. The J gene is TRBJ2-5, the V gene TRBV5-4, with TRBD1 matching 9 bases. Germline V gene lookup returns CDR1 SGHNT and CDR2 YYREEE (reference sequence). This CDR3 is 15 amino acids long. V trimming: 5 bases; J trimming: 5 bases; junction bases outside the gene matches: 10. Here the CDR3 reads CASSFGTGRVETQYF. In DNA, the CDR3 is TGTGCCAGCAGTTTCGGGACAGGGCGTGTGGAGACCCAGTACTTC.

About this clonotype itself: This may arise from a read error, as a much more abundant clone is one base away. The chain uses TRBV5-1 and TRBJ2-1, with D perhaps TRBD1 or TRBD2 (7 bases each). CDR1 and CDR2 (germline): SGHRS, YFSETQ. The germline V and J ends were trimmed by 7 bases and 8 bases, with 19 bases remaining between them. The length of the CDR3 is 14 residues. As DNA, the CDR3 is TGCGCCAGCCGCGAAAACAGGGGAGGGGATGAGCAGTTCTTC. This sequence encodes CASRENRGGDEQFF.

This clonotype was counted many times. The CDR3 nucleotides read TGCGCCAGCAGAAAAGACGTTACTAATGAAAAACTGTTTTTT. Translating gives CASRKDVTNEKLFF. The chain employs TRBV5-1 and TRBJ1-4, with D unresolved. This CDR3 contains 14 residues. CDR1 and CDR2 from the germline V gene are SGHRS and YFSETQ. V was clipped by 5 bases and J by 2 bases, with 10 bases between them.

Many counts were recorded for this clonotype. The CDR3 reads CATSSRAGGNTFYNEQFF. The CDR3 region has the DNA TGTGCCACCAGCAGCCGAGCGGGAGGCAATACGTTTTACAATGAGCAGTTCTTC. The rearrangement uses TRBV15 and TRBJ2-1, with 9 bases matching TRBD2. The germline V gene has CDR1 LNHNV and CDR2 YYDKDF (reference sequence). This CDR3 is 18 amino acids long. V shed 3 bases and J 4 bases; nucleotides not matched to a gene: 13. The whole variable domain, filled in from reference TRBV15 and TRBJ2-1, reads DAMVIQNPRYQVTQFGKPVTLSCSQTLNHNVMYWYQQKSSQAPKLLFHYYDKDFNNEADTPDNFQSRRPNTSFCFLDIRSPGLGDTAMYLCATSSRAGGNTFYNEQFFGPGTRLTVL.

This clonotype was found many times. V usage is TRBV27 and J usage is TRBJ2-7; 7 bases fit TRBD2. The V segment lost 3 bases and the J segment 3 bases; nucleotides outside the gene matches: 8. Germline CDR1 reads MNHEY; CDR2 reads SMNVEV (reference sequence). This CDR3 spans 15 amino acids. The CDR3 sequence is CASSFSGEGLYEQYF. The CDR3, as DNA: TGTGCCAGCAGTTTTTCGGGGGAGGGCCTCTACGAGCAGTACTTC.

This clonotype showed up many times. The CDR3, as DNA: TGTGCCAGCAGCCCAGGGCGCAGGTCCGACGAGCAGTACTTC. Translation gives CASSPGRRSDEQYF. The V gene is TRBV7-8, the J gene TRBJ2-7, with D tentatively TRBD1 (5 bases). Germline loops: CDR1 SGHVS, CDR2 FQNEAQ. The V gene lost 5 bases and the J gene lost 5 bases, with 16 bases spanning the gap. The CDR3 has 14 residues.

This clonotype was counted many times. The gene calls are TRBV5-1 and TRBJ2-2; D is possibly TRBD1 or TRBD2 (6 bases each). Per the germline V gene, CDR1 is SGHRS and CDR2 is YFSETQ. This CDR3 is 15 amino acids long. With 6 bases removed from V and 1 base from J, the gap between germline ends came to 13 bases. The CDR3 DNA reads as TGCGCCAGCACCGGAGGGGGGCAGAACACCGGGGAGCTGTTTTTT. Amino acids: CASTGGGQNTGELFF.

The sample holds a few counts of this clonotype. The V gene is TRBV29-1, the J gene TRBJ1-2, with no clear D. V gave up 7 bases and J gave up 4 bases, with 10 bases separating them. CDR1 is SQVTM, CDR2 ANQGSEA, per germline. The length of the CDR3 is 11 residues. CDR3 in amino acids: CSALAVYGYTF. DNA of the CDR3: TGCAGCGCATTGGCAGTCTATGGCTACACCTTC.

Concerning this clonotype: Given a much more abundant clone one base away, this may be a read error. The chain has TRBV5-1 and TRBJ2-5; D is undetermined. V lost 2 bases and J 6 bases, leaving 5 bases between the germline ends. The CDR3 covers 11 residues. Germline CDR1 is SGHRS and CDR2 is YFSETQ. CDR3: CASSLHQTQYF. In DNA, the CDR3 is TGCGCCAGCAGCTTACACCAGACCCAGTACTTC.

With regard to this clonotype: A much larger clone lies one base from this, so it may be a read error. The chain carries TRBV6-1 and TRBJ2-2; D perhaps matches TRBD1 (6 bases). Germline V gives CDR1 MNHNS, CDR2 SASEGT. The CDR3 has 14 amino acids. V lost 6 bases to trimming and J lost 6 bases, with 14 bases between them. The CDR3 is CASSLDRPPGELFF. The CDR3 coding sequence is TGTGCCAGCAGCCTCGACAGGCCCCCCGGGGAGCTGTTTTTT.

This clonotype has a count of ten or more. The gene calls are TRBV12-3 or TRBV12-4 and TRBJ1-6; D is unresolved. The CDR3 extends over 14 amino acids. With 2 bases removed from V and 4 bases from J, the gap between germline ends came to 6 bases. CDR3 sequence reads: CASSLRQYNSPLHF. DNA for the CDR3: TGTGCCAGCAGTTTAAGGCAGTATAATTCACCCCTCCACTTT.

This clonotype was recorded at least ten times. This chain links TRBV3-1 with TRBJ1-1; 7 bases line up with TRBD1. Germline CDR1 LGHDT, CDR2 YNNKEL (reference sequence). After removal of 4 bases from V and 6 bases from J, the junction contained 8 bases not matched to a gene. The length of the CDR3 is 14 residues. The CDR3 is CASSPYSTGAEAFF. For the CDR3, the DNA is TGTGCCAGCAGCCCCTACTCCACAGGGGCTGAAGCTTTCTTT.